This T cell receptor beta chain was captured by sequencing in a study of beta chain features in type 1 diabetes. Isolated RNA was reverse transcribed in full, so expressed TCRB transcripts were sequenced. Here immunoSEQ multiplex PCR was the method, and the copy in TCRdb shows in-frame clones only, minus some. The sample has 810,000 or so clones; 15% to 20% are singletons. The CDR3 has 16 residues. V shed 4 bases and J 1 base; nucleotides not matched to a gene: 7. Germline CDR1 and CDR2: KGHSH and LQKENI. Purity exceeded 98% in all sorted populations. The sequenced material came from naive CD4+ T cells from blood. This receptor was taken from a woman between 18 and 29 years old in good health. V is TRBV18 and J is TRBJ1-5; the match to TRBD1 covers 7 bases. The CDR3 bases are TGTGCCAGCTCACGCGTGACAGGGAAAAGCAATCAGCCCCAGCATTTT. It codes for CASSRVTGKSNQPQHF.